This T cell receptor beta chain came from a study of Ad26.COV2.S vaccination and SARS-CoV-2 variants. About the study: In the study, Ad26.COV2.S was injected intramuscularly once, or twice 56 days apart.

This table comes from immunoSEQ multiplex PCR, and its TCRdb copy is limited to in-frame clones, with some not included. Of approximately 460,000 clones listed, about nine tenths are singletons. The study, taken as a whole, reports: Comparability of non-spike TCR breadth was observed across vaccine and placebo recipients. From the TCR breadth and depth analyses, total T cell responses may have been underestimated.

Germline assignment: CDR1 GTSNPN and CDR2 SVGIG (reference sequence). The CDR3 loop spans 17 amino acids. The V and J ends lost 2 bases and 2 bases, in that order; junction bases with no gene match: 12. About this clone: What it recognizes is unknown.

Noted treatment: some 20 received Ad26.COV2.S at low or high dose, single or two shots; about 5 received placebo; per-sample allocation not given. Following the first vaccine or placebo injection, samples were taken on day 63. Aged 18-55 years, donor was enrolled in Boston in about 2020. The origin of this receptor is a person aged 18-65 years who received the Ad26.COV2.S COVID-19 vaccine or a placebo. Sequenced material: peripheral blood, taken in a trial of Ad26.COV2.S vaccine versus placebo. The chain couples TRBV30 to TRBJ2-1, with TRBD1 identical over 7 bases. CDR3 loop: CAWSTPQGNGPYNEQFF. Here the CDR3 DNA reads TGTGCCTGGAGTACCCCACAGGGGAATGGCCCCTACAATGAGCAGTTCTTC.